This TCR beta chain stems from a study of T cells in Graves' hyperthyroidism and ophthalmopathy. CDR3 length: 16 amino acids. In germline, CDR1 is SGHTA, CDR2 FQGNSA. V was pared by 4 bases and J by 4 bases, with 19 bases between. This clonotype came up many times. Its antigen is unidentified. In patients aged 18 to 65, hyperthyroidism was newly diagnosed, with duration under 2 months. Study findings and constraints: In the analysis, a 13 V-J model separated ophthalmopathy from stable hyperthyroidism.

Amplified regions were TCR beta CDR3 sequences from RNA transcripts. Primed by the HTBI set, a first-round RT-PCR was run on the TCR CDR3. MiXCR was run by TCRdb on the multiplex PCR reads, yielding one entry per CDR3 protein. The sample holds roughly 420,000 distinct CDR3 sequences, 15% to 19% seen once. The chain combines TRBV7-2 with TRBJ1-2; a weak D match, TRBD1 (6 bases). The clonotype was recovered from a woman under 30 with Graves' hyperthyroidism. Source material: blood. In DNA, the CDR3 is TGTGCCAGCAGCTCCCAGGGACACCCAATGAGCTATGGCTACACCTTC. Its translation: CASSSQGHPMSYGYTF.